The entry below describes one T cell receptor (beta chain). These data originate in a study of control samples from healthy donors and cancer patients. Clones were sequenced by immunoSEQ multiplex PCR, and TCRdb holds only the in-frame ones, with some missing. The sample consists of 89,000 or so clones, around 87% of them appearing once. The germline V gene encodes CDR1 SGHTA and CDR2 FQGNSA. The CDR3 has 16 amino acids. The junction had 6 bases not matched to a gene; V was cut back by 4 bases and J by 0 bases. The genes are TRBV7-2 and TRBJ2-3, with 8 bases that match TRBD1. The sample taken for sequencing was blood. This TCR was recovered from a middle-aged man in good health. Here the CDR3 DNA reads TGTGCCAGCAGCTATCGAGGGACAGGCAGCACAGATACGCAGTATTTT. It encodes CASSYRGTGSTDTQYF.